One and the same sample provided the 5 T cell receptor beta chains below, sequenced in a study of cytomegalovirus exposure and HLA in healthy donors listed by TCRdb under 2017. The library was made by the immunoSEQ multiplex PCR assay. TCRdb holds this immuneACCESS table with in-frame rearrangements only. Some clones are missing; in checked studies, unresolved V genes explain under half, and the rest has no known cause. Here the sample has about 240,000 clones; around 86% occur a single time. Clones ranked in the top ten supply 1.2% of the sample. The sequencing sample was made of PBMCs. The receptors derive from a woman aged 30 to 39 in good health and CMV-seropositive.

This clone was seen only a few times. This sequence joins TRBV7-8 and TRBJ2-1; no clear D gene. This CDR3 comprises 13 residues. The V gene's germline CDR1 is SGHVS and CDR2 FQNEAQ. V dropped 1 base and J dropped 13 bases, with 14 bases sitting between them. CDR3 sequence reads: CASSLGVESSQFF. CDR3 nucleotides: TGTGCCAGCAGCTTAGGTGTAGAATCCTCCCAGTTCTTC.

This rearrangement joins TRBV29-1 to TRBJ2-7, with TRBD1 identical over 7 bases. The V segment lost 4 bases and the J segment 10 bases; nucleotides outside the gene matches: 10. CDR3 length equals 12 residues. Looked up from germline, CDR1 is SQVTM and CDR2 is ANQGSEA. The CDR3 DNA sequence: TGCAGCGTTGGTCGACAGGGTTTAGGTCAGTACTTC. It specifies CSVGRQGLGQYF.

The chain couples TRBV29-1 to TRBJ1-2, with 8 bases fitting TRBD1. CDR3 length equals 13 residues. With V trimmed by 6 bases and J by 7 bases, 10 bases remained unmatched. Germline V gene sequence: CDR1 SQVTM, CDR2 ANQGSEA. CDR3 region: CSVDEGTGGGYTF. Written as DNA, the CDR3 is TGCAGCGTGGACGAAGGGACAGGCGGTGGCTACACCTTC.

The CDR3 DNA follows: TGTGCCAGCTCACCCGGGACAGGGGGCGACGAGCAGTACTTC. Protein: CASSPGTGGDEQYF. The V and J genes are TRBV18 and TRBJ2-7, with 12 positions matching TRBD1. V trimming: 3 bases; J trimming: 5 bases; junction bases outside the gene matches: 2. The germline V gene encodes CDR1 KGHSH and CDR2 LQKENI. The CDR3 spans 14 residues.

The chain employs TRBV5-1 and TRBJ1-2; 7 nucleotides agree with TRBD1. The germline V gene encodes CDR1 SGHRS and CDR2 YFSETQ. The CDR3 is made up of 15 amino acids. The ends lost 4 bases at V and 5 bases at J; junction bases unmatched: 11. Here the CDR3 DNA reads TGCGCCAGCAGCGCGCCAAGACAGGGCGAGTATGGCTACACCTTC. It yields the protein CASSAPRQGEYGYTF.